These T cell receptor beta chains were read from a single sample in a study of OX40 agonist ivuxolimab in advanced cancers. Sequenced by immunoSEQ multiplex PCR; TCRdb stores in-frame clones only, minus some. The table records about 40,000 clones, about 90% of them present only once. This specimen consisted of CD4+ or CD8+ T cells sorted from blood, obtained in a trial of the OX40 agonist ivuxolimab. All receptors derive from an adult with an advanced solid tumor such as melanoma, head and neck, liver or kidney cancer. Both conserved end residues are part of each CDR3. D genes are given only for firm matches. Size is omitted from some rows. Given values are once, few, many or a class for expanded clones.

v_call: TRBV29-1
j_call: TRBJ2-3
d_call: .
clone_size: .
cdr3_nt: TGCAGCGTTCGCTCGGGAGCTACGCAGTATTTT
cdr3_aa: CSVRSGATQYF

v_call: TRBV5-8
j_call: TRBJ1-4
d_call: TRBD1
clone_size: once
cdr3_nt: TGTGCCAGCAGCTTGGGACAGGGACGTGAAAAACTGTTTTTT
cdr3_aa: CASSLGQGREKLFF

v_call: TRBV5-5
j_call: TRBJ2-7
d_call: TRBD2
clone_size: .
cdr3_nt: TGTGCCAGCAGCCTAGCGGCCTCCTACGAGCAGTACTTC
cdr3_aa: CASSLAASYEQYF

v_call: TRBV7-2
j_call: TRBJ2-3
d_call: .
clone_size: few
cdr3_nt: TGTGCCAGCAGCGGACCCCACATCAACCCTACGCAGTATTTT
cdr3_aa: CASSGPHINPTQYF

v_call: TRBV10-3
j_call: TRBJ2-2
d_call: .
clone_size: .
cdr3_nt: TGTGCCATCAGTGAGGCGGTGGAAACCCCAACCCCCTCGAACACCGGGGAGCTGTTTTTT
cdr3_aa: CAISEAVETPTPSNTGELFF

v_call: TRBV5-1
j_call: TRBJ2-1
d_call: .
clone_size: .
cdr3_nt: TGCGCCAGCAGCTTGGACAGGGCCCACAATGAGCAGTTCTTC
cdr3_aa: CASSLDRAHNEQFF

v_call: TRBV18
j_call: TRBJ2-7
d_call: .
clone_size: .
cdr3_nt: TGTGCCAGCTCAGAAGCCTACGAGCAGTACTTC
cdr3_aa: CASSEAYEQYF

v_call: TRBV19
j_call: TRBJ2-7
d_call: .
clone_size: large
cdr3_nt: TGTGCCAGTAGTACCTTGGGCGAGCAGTACTTC
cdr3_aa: CASSTLGEQYF

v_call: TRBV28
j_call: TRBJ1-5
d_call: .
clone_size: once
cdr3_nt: TGTGCCAGCAGTTTCTTGGGGGGGAATCAGCCCCAGCATTTT
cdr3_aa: CASSFLGGNQPQHF

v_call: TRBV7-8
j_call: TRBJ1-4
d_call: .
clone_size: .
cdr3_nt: TGTGCCAGTCGGCCCGAAACAAATTCTAATGAAAAACTGTTTTTT
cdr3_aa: CASRPETNSNEKLFF

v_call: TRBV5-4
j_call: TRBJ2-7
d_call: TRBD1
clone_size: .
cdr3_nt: TGTGCCAGCAGAAACAGGGGCAACGAGCAGTACTTC
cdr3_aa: CASRNRGNEQYF

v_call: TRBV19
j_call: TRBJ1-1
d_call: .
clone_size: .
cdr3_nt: TGTGCCAGTAGTATCTTCGGCTTGTCAGGGGAGAACACTGAAGCTTTCTTT
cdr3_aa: CASSIFGLSGENTEAFF

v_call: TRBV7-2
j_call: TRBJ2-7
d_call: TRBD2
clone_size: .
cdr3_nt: TGTGCCAGCAGCTTATACACTAGCGTCTCCTACGAGCAGTACTTC
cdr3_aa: CASSLYTSVSYEQYF

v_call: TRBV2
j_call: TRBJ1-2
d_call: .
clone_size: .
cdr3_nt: TGTGCCAGCAGTGAGAAATCTTATGGCTACACCTTC
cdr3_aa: CASSEKSYGYTF

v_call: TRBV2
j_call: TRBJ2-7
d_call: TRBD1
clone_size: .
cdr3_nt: TGTGCCAGCAGTGGGGTGACAGGGGACCCCTACGAGCAGTACTTC
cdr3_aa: CASSGVTGDPYEQYF

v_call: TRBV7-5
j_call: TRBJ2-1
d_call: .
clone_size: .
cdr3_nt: TGTGTCAGAAGCCCCGGGTTTCGGCGGGGTGGGAACAATGAGCAGTTCTTC
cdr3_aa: CVRSPGFRRGGNNEQFF

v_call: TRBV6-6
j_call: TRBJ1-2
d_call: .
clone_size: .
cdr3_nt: TGTGCCAGCAGGGACTTTGGCTACACCTTC
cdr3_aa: CASRDFGYTF

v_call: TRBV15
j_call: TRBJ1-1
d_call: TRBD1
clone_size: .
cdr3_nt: TGTGCCACCAGCAGAGATCCTGGGACAGGGCACCCCACCGTGAGGACTGAAGCTTTCTTT
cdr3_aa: CATSRDPGTGHPTVRTEAFF

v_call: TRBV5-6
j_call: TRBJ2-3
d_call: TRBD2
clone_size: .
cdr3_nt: TGTGCCAGCAGAACTAGCGGGACCACAGATACGCAGTATTTT
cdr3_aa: CASRTSGTTDTQYF

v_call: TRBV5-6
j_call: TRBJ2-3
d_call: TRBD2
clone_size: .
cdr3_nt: TGTGCCAGCAGCTTGTCTAGCGGGGGGCAAGATACGCAGTATTTT
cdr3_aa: CASSLSSGGQDTQYF

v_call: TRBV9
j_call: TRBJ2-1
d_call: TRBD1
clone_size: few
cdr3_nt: TGTGCCAGCAGCGGGACAGGAATTTACAATGAGCAGTTCTTC
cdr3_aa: CASSGTGIYNEQFF

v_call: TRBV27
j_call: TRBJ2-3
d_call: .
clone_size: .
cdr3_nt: TGTGCCAGCTTTAGCGTCGGGGCGGTAGATACGCAGTATTTT
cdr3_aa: CASFSVGAVDTQYF

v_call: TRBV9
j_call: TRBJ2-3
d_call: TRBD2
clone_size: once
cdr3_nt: TGTGCCAGCAGCGTCCTAGCGGGGGGTACAGATACGCAGTATTTT
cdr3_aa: CASSVLAGGTDTQYF

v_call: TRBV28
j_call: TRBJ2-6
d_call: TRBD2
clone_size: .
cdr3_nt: TGTGCCAGCAGTTCTTCAAAGACGGGGGGGGCTGGGGCCAACGTCCTGACTTTC
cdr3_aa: CASSSSKTGGAGANVLTF

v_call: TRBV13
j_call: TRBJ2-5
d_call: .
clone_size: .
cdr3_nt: TGTGCCAGCAGCCCAAGGGGGGTTACAGGGAACCAAGAGACCCAGTACTTC
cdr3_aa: CASSPRGVTGNQETQYF

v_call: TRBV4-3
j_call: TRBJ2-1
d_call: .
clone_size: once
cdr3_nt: TGCGCCAGCAGCCAGGGGACGAGCACTGGGGATGAGCAGTTCTTC
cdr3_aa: CASSQGTSTGDEQFF

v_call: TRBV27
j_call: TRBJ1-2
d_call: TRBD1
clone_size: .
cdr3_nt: TGTGCCAGCGGGGCAGGGGGCTTTTTAGGCTACACCTTC
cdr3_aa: CASGAGGFLGYTF

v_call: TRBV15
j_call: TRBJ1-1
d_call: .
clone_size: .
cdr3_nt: TGTGCCACCTCCGGACCTGAAAACACTGAAGCTTTCTTT
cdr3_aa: CATSGPENTEAFF

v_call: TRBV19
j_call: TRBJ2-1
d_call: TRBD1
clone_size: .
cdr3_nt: TGTGCCAGTAGCACCTACAGGGGACCAAACAATGAGCAGTTCTTC
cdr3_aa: CASSTYRGPNNEQFF

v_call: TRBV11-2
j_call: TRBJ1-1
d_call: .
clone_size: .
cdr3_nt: TGTGCCAGCAGCTTAATTACCACTGAAGCTTTCTTT
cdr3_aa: CASSLITTEAFF

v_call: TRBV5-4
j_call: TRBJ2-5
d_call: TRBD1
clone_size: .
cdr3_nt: TGTGCCAGCAGCTACGGACAGGAAGAGACCCAGTACTTC
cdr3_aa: CASSYGQEETQYF

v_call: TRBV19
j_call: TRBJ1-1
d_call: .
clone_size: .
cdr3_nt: TGTGCCAGTAGTACAGGATTACTTGAAGCTTTCTTT
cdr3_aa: CASSTGLLEAFF

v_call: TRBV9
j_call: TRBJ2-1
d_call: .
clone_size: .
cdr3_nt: TGTGCCAGCAGCGTAGGGCAGGGGAATGAGCAGTTCTTC
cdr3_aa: CASSVGQGNEQFF

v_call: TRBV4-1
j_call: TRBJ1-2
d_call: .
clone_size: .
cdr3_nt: TGCGCCAGCAGCCCCGATTACGAAGGGTTAACCTTC
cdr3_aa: CASSPDYEGLTF

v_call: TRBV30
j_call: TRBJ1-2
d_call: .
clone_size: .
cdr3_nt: TGTGCCTGGAATTTGGACGGGGATGGCTACACCTTC
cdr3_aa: CAWNLDGDGYTF

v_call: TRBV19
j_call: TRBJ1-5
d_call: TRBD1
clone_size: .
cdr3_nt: TGTGCCAGTAGTTGGACAGGGGGCGCCTTAAGCAATCAGCCCCAGCATTTT
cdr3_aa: CASSWTGGALSNQPQHF